These T cell receptor beta chains were read from a single sample in a study of cytomegalovirus exposure and HLA in healthy donors. Only in-frame clones appear in the TCRdb table, and some are missing; sequencing was by immunoSEQ multiplex PCR. The table includes about 190,000 clones, around 81% detected once. The specimen was PBMCs. All receptors derive from a woman aged 18-30 years in good health and CMV-seropositive. Each CDR3 is given with its conserved first and last residue. Fields, in order: clone size, J gene, V gene, D gene, CDR3 length, CDR3 protein, CDR3 DNA. D genes are given only for firm matches. Not every row has a clone size; where given, it reads once, few, many or a size class.

>few|TRBJ1-1|TRBV2|-|11
CASRDTLEAFF
TGTGCCAGCAGAGACACCCTTGAAGCTTTCTTT
>-|TRBJ1-1|TRBV5-3|-|14
CARSLDAIRDEAFF
TGTGCCAGAAGCTTGGATGCTATCAGGGATGAAGCTTTCTTT
>-|TRBJ2-7|TRBV19|TRBD1|15
CASSIARGLKYEQYF
TGTGCCAGTAGTATCGCAAGGGGGCTAAAATACGAGCAGTACTTC
>-|TRBJ2-5|TRBV9|TRBD2|16
CASSVGGSGDEETQYF
TGTGCCAGCAGCGTAGGGGGTAGCGGGGATGAAGAGACCCAGTACTTC
>-|TRBJ2-7|TRBV28|TRBD1|16
CASSLSPGTGPYEQYF
TGTGCCAGCAGTTTATCCCCCGGGACAGGGCCCTACGAGCAGTACTTC
>few|TRBJ1-4|TRBV5-1|TRBD1|14
CASSFGTAREKLFF
TGCGCCAGCAGCTTCGGGACAGCACGGGAAAAACTGTTTTTT
>-|TRBJ2-7|TRBV28|-|13
CASVGALSYEQYF
TGTGCCAGCGTGGGAGCGCTCTCCTACGAGCAGTACTTC
>-|TRBJ2-5|TRBV4-3|-|14
CASSHDRGGETQYF
TGCGCCAGCAGCCATGACAGGGGAGGGGAGACCCAGTACTTC
>once|TRBJ1-2|TRBV6-6|-|12
CASSRASGGYTF
TGTGCCAGCAGTCGGGCTAGCGGGGGCTACACCTTC
>-|TRBJ1-1|TRBV18|-|16
CASSPRLREGNTEAFF
TGTGCCAGCTCACCCCGCCTGCGGGAGGGGAACACTGAAGCTTTCTTT
>-|TRBJ1-6|TRBV6-6|-|14
CASSYSQNNSPLHF
TGTGCCAGCAGTTACTCACAGAATAATTCACCCCTCCACTTT
>once|TRBJ1-2|TRBV5-1|TRBD1|13
CASSSGQGHGYTF
TGCGCCAGCAGCTCGGGACAGGGACATGGCTACACCTTC
>-|TRBJ1-2|TRBV9|TRBD1|12
CASSARQGRYTF
TGTGCCAGCAGCGCCAGACAGGGAAGGTACACCTTC
>few|TRBJ1-5|TRBV6-6|TRBD1|14
CASTDAGGEKPQHF
TGTGCCAGCACTGATGCAGGGGGCGAGAAGCCCCAGCATTTT
>-|TRBJ1-2|TRBV14|-|14
CASSQGNSRYGYTF
TGTGCCAGCAGCCAAGGGAACAGCCGTTATGGCTACACCTTC
>-|TRBJ2-3|TRBV9|-|16
CASSVASGAGTDTQYF
TGTGCCAGCAGCGTGGCCTCTGGGGCTGGCACAGATACGCAGTATTTT
>-|TRBJ1-3|TRBV7-2|-|16
CASSFWEGPSRNTIYF
TGTGCCAGCAGCTTTTGGGAGGGACCCTCTAGAAACACCATATATTTT
>-|TRBJ1-2|TRBV29-1|-|15
CSALSGAGHPNGYTF
TGCAGCGCCCTGAGCGGGGCTGGGCACCCCAATGGCTACACCTTC
>-|TRBJ2-3|TRBV4-1|TRBD1|15
CASSIPGQGSDTQYF
TGCGCCAGCAGCATCCCGGGACAGGGGTCCGATACGCAGTATTTT
>-|TRBJ1-6|TRBV4-1|TRBD1|15
CASSQDLTGDSPLHF
TGCGCCAGCAGCCAAGACCTGACAGGGGATTCACCCCTCCACTTT
>few|TRBJ2-1|TRBV13|TRBD2|15
CASSSLAGGDNEQFF
TGTGCCAGCAGTTCGCTAGCGGGGGGCGACAATGAGCAGTTCTTC
>-|TRBJ1-1|TRBV7-2|-|13
CASSRDKGVEAFF
TGTGCCAGCAGCCGGGACAAAGGAGTTGAAGCTTTCTTT
>few|TRBJ1-5|TRBV6-8|-|13
CASSYPQFQPQHF
TGTGCCAGCAGTTACCCCCAATTTCAGCCCCAGCATTTT
>-|TRBJ2-3|TRBV4-2|-|15
CASSQETGWTDTQYF
TGTGCCAGCAGCCAAGAAACAGGGTGGACAGATACGCAGTATTTT
>-|TRBJ2-2|TRBV5-5|-|17
CASSLAAGAANTGELFF
TGTGCCAGCAGCTTGGCGGCGGGGGCCGCGAACACCGGGGAGCTGTTTTTT
>-|TRBJ2-5|TRBV7-2|TRBD2|14
CASSAGETGETQYF
TGTGCCAGCAGCGCGGGGGAAACCGGGGAGACCCAGTACTTC
>-|TRBJ2-1|TRBV4-1|-|15
CASSQDAGAYNEQFF
TGCGCCAGCAGCCAAGATGCGGGGGCTTACAATGAGCAGTTCTTC
>-|TRBJ2-3|TRBV7-9|-|12
CASDVGADTQYF
TGTGCCAGTGACGTCGGGGCAGATACGCAGTATTTT
>-|TRBJ1-2|TRBV7-2|-|11
CASSSRVGYTF
TGTGCCAGCAGCAGCAGGGTTGGCTACACCTTC
>-|TRBJ1-5|TRBV19|-|13
CASKTGTNQPQHF
TGTGCCAGTAAAACAGGAACGAATCAGCCCCAGCATTTT
>-|TRBJ2-1|TRBV9|-|14
CASSAPPLYNEQFF
TGTGCCAGCAGCGCCCCCCCCTTATACAATGAGCAGTTCTTC
>-|TRBJ2-5|TRBV27|TRBD2|16
CASSLFPSGGAETQYF
TGTGCCAGCAGTTTATTTCCTAGCGGGGGGGCAGAGACCCAGTACTTC
>few|TRBJ2-5|TRBV7-7|-|12
CASSSGMGTQYF
TGTGCCAGCAGCTCCGGGATGGGGACCCAGTACTTC
>-|TRBJ1-5|TRBV19|-|14
CASSIAGGVGPQHF
TGTGCCAGTAGTATCGCGGGGGGGGTCGGGCCCCAGCATTTT
>-|TRBJ1-2|TRBV5-3|-|12
CARNQGPYGYTF
TGTGCCAGGAACCAGGGGCCCTACGGCTACACCTTC
>-|TRBJ1-6|TRBV2|-|13
CASSPSYNSPLHF
TGTGCCAGCAGTCCGTCTTATAATTCACCCCTCCACTTT
>-|TRBJ1-1|TRBV29-1|-|14
CSVEVSRTNTEAFF
TGCAGCGTTGAAGTTAGCCGGACTAACACTGAAGCTTTCTTT
>-|TRBJ2-7|TRBV5-1|-|13
CASREGGSYEQYF
TGCGCCAGCAGAGAGGGGGGGTCCTACGAGCAGTACTTC
>-|TRBJ2-3|TRBV27|TRBD1|15
CASRLQGASTDTQYF
TGTGCCAGCAGACTACAGGGGGCTAGCACAGATACGCAGTATTTT
>few|TRBJ2-1|TRBV7-8|TRBD2|16
CASSLALGGGANEQFF
TGTGCCAGCAGCTTAGCATTGGGCGGGGGGGCGAATGAGCAGTTCTTC
>-|TRBJ1-1|TRBV7-9|-|16
CASSLDSAGIGTEAFF
TGTGCCAGCAGCTTGGATTCGGCAGGGATAGGGACTGAAGCTTTCTTT
>-|TRBJ1-1|TRBV11-2|-|14
CASSAAGLNTEAFF
TGTGCCAGCAGCGCAGCAGGGTTGAACACTGAAGCTTTCTTT
>-|TRBJ2-3|TRBV6-4|-|14
CASSDSGLADTQYF
TGTGCCAGCAGTGACTCGGGACTCGCAGATACGCAGTATTTT
>few|TRBJ2-6|TRBV6-4|-|15
CASSDSGAGANVLTF
TGTGCCAGCAGTGACTCAGGGGCTGGGGCCAACGTCCTGACTTTC
>-|TRBJ1-1|TRBV18|-|14
CASSQSQGNTEAFF
TGTGCCAGCTCACAATCCCAGGGAAACACTGAAGCTTTCTTT
>few|TRBJ2-1|TRBV7-9|-|11
CASISGNEQFF
TGTGCCAGCATCTCGGGGAATGAGCAGTTCTTC
>-|TRBJ2-3|TRBV7-2|TRBD2|15
CASSLGVGTRDPQYF
TGTGCCAGCAGCTTAGGGGTCGGGACTAGAGATCCGCAGTATTTT
>-|TRBJ1-1|TRBV10-3|-|14
CAISEYPGSSEAFF
TGTGCCATCAGTGAGTATCCGGGAAGCTCTGAAGCTTTCTTT
>-|TRBJ2-1|TRBV10-3|TRBD2|14
CAIGMGLAGGYQFF
TGTGCCATCGGAATGGGACTAGCGGGGGGCTACCAGTTCTTC
>-|TRBJ1-2|TRBV5-4|TRBD1|13
CASSHRGNYGYTF
TGTGCCAGCAGCCACAGGGGTAACTATGGCTACACCTTC
>-|TRBJ1-2|TRBV5-1|TRBD1|18
CASSLGPGQGGPHYGYTF
TGCGCCAGCAGCTTGGGACCGGGACAGGGGGGTCCCCACTATGGCTACACCTTC
>once|TRBJ2-2|TRBV11-3|TRBD1|15
CASSSHDRVAGELFF
TGTGCCAGCAGCTCACACGACAGGGTAGCCGGGGAGCTGTTTTTT
>-|TRBJ2-1|TRBV9|-|18
CASSSRPEGLLSYNEQFF
TGTGCCAGCAGCTCCCGTCCCGAGGGACTGCTCTCCTACAATGAGCAGTTCTTC
>-|TRBJ1-6|TRBV7-2|TRBD1|19
CASSLESYGTGLINSPLHF
TGTGCCAGCAGCTTAGAATCCTACGGGACAGGGTTAATCAATTCACCCCTCCACTTT
>-|TRBJ1-2|TRBV29-1|TRBD1|14
CSVEDRGRVYGYTF
TGCAGCGTTGAGGACAGGGGGCGCGTCTATGGCTACACCTTC